This T cell receptor (beta chain) was captured by sequencing in a study of blood T cells in healthy people across ages. Findings of the study overall: As age increased, TCR beta diversity per million T cells fell in a roughly linear fashion. Higher diversity and more naive CD4+ cells were features of long-lived donors, compared to aged donors.

With regard to this clonotype: No antigen is known for it.

Caucasian, healthy and from Russia, the donors were aged between about 6 and 90. Every sample had a minimum of 6.5 million PBMCs isolated. Primed by a sample-barcoded 5' primer and a J-beta primer mix, a second PCR proceeded for roughly 6 to 12 cycles. TCRdb re-called the 5' RACE reads with MiXCR, one entry per CDR3 protein. The sample comprises hundreds of thousands of distinct CDR3 sequences, over 20% of which are singletons, and around 21% rests with the top ten. Per the germline V gene, CDR1 is SGDLS and CDR2 is YYNGEE. The CDR3 has 17 residues. Sequencing was carried out using blood. The sequence derives from a man between 65 and 79 years old in good health. The chain links TRBV9 to TRBJ2-7; no reliable D call. Matching the DNA end better, TRBJ2-1 makes the J call doubtful. This CDR3 reads CASSVGLIGQSINEQFF. The CDR3 coding sequence is TGTGCCAGCAGCGTAGGTCTTATTGGTCAATCTATCAATGAGCAGTTCTTC.